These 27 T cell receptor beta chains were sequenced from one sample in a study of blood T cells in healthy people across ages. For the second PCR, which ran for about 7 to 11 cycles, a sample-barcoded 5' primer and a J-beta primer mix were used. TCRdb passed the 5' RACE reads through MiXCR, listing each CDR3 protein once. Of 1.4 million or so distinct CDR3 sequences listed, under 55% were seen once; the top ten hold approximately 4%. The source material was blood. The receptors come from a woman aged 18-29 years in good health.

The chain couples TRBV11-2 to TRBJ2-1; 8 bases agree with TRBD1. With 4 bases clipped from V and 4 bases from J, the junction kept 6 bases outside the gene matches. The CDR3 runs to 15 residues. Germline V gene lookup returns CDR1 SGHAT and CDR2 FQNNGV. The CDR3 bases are TGTGCCAGCAGCTCCAGGGGGCTAGGATACAATGAGCAGTTCTTC. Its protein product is CASSSRGLGYNEQFF.

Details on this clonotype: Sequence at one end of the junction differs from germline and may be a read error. CDR3 loop: CASSWNAEAFF. For the CDR3, the DNA is TGTGCCAGCTCGTGGAACGCTGAAGCTTTCTTT. This sequence joins TRBV12-3 or TRBV12-4 and TRBJ1-1, with D unclear. The CDR3 consists of 11 residues.

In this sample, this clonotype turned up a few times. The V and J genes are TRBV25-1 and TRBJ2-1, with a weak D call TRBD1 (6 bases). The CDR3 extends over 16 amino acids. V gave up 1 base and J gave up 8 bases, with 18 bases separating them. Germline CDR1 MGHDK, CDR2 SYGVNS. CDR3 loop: CASSESRLEGVDEQFF. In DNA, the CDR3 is TGTGCCAGCAGTGAATCTCGGCTAGAGGGGGTCGATGAGCAGTTCTTC.

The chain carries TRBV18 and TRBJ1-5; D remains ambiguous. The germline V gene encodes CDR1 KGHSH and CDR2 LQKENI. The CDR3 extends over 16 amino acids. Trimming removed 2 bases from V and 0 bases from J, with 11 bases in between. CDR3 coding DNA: TGTGCCAGCTCACCAAGCAGCCCTAATAGCAATCAGCCCCAGCATTTT. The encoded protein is CASSPSSPNSNQPQHF.

The CDR3 is CASSYARGKSTDTQYF. In DNA form, the CDR3 reads TGTGCCAGCAGTTACGCTAGGGGGAAAAGCACAGATACGCAGTATTTT. The V call is TRBV6-2 or TRBV6-3, the J call TRBJ2-3; D possibly corresponds to TRBD1 (6 bases). Germline assignment: CDR1 MNHEY and CDR2 SVGEGT. Trimming cost V 2 bases and J 0 bases, with 12 bases left between them. The CDR3 covers 16 residues.

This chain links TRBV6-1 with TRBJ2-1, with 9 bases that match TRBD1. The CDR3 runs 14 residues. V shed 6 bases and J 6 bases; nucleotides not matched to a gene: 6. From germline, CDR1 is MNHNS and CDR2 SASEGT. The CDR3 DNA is TGTGCCAGCAGCTTCCGGGACAGGGCCAATGAGCAGTTCTTC. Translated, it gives CASSFRDRANEQFF.

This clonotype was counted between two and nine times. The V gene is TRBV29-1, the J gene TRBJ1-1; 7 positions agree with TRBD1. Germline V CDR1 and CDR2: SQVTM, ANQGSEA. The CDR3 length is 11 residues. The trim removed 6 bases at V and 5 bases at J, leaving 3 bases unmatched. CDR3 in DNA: TGCAGCGTCAACAGGGGAACTGAAGCTTTCTTT. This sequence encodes CSVNRGTEAFF.

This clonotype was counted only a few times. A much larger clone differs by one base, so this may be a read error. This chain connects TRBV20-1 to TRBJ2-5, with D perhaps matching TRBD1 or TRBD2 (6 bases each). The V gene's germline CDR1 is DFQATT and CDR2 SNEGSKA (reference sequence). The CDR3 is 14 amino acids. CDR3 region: CSAGFGGPQETRYF. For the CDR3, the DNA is TGCAGTGCTGGTTTTGGGGGGCCGCAAGAGACCCGGTACTTC.

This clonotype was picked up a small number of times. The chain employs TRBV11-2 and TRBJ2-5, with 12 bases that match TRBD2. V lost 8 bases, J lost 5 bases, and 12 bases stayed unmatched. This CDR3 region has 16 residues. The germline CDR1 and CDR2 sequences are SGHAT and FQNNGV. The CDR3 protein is CASHITSGGIVETQYF. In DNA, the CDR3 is TGTGCCAGCCATATAACTAGCGGGGGGATCGTGGAGACCCAGTACTTC. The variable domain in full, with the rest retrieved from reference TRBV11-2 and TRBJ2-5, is EAGVAQSPRYKIIEKRQSVAFWCNPISGHATLYWYQQILGQGPKLLIQFQNNGVVDDSQLPKDRFSAERLKGVDSTLKIQPAKLEDSAVYLCASHITSGGIVETQYFGPGTRLLVL.

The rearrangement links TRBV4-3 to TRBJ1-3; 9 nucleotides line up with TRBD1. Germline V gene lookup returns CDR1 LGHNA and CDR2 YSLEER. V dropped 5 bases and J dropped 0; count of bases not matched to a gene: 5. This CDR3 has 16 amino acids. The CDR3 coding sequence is TGCGCCAGCAGCTGGGACAGGGCGGACTCTGGAAACACCATATATTTT. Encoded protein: CASSWDRADSGNTIYF.

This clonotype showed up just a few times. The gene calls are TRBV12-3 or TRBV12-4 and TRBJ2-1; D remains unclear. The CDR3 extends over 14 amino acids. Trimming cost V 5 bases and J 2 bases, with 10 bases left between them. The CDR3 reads CASSVGPTYNEQFF. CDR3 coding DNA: TGTGCCAGCAGTGTCGGGCCTACCTACAATGAGCAGTTCTTC.

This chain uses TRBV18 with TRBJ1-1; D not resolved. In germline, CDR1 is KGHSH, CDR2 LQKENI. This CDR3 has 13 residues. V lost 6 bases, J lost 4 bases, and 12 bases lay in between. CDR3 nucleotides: TGTGCCAGCTCCCAGGAGAGGGCCACTGAAGCTTTCTTT. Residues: CASSQERATEAFF.

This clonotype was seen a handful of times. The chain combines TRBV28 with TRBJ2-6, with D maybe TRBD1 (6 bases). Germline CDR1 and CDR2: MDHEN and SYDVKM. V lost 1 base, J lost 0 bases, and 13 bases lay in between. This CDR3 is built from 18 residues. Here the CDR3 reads CASSLSGQGLSGANVLTF. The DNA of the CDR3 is TGTGCCAGCAGTTTATCAGGCCAGGGGCTCTCTGGGGCCAACGTCCTGACTTTC.

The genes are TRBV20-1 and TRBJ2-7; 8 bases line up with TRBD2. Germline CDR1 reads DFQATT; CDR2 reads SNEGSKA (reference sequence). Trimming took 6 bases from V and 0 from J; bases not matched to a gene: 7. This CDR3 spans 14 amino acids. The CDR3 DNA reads TGCAGTGCCAGGACTAGCCACAGCTCCTACGAGCAGTACTTC. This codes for CSARTSHSSYEQYF.

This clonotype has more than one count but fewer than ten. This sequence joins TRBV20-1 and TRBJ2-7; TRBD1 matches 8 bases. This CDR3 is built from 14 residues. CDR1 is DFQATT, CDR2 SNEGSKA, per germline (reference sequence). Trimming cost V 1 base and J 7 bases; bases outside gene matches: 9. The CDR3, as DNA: TGCAGTGCTAGAGGGGGACAGGCGGTCGTGGAGCAGTACTTC. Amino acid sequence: CSARGGQAVVEQYF.

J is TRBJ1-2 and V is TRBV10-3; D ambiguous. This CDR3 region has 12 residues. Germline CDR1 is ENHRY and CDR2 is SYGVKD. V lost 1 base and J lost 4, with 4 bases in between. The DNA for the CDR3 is TGTGCCATCAGTGAGTTGACCTATGGCTACACCTTC. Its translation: CAISELTYGYTF.

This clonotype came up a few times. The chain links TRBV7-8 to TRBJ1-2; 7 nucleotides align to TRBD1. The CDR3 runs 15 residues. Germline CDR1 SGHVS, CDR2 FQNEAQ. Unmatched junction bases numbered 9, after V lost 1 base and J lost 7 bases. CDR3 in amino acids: CASSLEPRGDGGYTF. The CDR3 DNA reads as TGTGCCAGCAGCTTAGAGCCCAGGGGGGATGGTGGCTACACCTTC.

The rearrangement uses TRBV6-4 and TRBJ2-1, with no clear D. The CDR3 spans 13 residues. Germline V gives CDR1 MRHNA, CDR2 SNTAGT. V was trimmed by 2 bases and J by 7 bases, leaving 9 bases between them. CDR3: CASSDDPNNEQFF. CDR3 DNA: TGTGCCAGCAGTGACGACCCGAATAATGAGCAGTTCTTC.

The DNA for the CDR3 is TGTGCCAGCAGCTTAGTTTTCGGACAGGGGTCAAGTGAATACTCTGGGGCCAACGTCCTGACTTTC. Its translation: CASSLVFGQGSSEYSGANVLTF. The chain uses TRBV11-2 and TRBJ2-6, with 9 bases lining up with TRBD1. V gave up 1 base and J gave up 0 bases; unmatched junction bases: 16. The CDR3 contains 22 residues. Germline values: CDR1 SGHAT, CDR2 FQNNGV.

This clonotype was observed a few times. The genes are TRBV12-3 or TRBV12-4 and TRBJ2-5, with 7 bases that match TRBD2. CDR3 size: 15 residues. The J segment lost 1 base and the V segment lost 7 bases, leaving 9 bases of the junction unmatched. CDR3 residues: CASTLGGILQETQYF. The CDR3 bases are TGTGCCAGCACCTTGGGGGGGATCCTCCAAGAGACCCAGTACTTC.

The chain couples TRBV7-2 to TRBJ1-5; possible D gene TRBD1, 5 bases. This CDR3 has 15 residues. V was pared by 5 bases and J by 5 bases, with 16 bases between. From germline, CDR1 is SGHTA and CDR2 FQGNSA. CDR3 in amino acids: CASSLQLQGYQPQHF. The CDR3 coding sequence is TGTGCCAGCAGCCTCCAACTCCAGGGTTATCAGCCCCAGCATTTT. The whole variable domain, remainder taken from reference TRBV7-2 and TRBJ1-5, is GAGVSQSPSNKVTEKGKDVELRCDPISGHTALYWYRQSLGQGLEFLIYFQGNSAPDKSGLPSDRFSAERTGGSVSTLTIQRTQQEDSAVYLCASSLQLQGYQPQHFGDGTRLSIL.

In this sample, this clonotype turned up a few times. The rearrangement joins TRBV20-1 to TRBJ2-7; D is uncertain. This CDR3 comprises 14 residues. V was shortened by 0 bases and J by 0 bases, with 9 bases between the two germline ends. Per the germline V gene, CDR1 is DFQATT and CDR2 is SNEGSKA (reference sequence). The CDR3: CSAREGSLSYEQYF. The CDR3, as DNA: TGCAGTGCTAGAGAAGGTTCACTCTCCTACGAGCAGTACTTC.

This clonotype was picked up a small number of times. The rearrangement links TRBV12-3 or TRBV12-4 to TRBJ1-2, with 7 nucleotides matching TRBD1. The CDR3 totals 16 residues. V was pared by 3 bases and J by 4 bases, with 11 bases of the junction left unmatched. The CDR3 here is CASSFMLRQGFYGYTF. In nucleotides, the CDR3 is TGTGCCAGCAGTTTTATGTTGAGACAGGGATTCTATGGCTACACCTTC.

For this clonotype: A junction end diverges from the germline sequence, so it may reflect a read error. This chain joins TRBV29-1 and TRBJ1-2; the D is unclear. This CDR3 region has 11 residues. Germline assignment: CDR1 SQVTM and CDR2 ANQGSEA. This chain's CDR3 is CSVAKDYGHTF. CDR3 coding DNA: TGCAGCGTTGCTAAGGACTATGGCCACACCTTC.

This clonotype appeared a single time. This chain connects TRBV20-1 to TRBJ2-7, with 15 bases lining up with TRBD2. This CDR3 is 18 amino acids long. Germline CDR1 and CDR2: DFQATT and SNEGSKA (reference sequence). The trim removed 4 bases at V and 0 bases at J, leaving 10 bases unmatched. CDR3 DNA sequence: TGCAGTGCTACCATCCCCGGGACTAGCGGGAGGCTCTCCTACGAGCAGTACTTC. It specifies CSATIPGTSGRLSYEQYF.

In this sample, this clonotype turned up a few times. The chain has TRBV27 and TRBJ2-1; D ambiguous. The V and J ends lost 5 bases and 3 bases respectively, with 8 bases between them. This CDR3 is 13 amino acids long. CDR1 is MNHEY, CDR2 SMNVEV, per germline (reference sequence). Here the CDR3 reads CASSRLDYNEQFF. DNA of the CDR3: TGTGCCAGCAGTCGACTGGACTACAATGAGCAGTTCTTC.

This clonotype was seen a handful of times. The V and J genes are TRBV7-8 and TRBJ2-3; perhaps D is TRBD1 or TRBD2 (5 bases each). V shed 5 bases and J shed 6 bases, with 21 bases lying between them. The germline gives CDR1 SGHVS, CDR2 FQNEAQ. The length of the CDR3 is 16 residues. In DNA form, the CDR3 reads TGTGCCAGCAGCAAAGTTAAGGGACCGGGACGGGATACGCAGTATTTT. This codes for CASSKVKGPGRDTQYF.